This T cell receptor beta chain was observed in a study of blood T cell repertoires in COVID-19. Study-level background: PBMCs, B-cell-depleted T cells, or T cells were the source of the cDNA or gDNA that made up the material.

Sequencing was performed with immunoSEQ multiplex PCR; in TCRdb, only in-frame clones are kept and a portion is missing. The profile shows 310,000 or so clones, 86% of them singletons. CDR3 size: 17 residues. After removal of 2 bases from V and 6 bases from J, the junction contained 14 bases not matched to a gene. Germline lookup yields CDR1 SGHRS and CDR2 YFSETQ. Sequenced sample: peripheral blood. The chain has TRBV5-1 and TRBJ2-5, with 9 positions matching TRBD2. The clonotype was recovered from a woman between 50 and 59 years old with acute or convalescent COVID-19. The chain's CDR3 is CASSLDLAGGVSQTQYF. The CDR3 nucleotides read TGCGCCAGCAGCTTAGATCTGGCGGGAGGGGTTTCCCAGACCCAGTACTTC.